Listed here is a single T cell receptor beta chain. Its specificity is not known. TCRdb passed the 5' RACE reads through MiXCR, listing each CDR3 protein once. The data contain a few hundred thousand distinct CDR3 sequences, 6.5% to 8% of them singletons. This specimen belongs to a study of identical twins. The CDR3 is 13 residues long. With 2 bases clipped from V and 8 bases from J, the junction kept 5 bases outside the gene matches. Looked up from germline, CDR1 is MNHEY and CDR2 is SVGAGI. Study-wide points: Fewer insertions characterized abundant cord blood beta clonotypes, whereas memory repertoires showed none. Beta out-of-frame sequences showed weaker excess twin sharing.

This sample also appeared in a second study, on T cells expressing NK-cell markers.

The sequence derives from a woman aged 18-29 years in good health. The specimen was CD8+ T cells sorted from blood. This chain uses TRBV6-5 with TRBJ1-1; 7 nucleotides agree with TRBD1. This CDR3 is CASSYPSTGEAFF. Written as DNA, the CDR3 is TGTGCCAGCAGTTACCCATCGACAGGGGAAGCTTTCTTT.